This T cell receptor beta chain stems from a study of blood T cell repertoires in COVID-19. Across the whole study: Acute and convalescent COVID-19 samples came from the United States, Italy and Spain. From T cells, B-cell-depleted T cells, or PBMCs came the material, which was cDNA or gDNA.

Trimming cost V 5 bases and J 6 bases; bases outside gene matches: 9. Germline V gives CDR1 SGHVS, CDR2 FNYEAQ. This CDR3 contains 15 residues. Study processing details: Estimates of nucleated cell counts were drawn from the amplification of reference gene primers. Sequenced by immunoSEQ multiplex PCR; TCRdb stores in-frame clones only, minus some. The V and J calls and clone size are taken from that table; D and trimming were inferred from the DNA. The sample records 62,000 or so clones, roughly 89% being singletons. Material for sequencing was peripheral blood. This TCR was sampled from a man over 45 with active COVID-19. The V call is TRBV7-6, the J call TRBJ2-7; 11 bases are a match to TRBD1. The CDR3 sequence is CASSPRAGTGGEQYF. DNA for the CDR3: TGTGCCAGCAGCCCCAGAGCGGGGACAGGGGGCGAGCAGTACTTC.